This T cell receptor (beta chain) comes out of a study of blood T cell repertoires in COVID-19. Across the study: Sources were T cells, B-cell-depleted T cells, or PBMCs; the material itself was cDNA or gDNA.

How the authors handled the data: Amplifying reference gene primers gave estimates of nucleated cell counts. Libraries were prepared by immunoSEQ multiplex PCR; TCRdb keeps only in-frame clonotypes and omits some of them. V and J calls and clone size follow that table, whereas D and trimming were derived from the DNA. Of fewer than 350,000 clones in the sample, approximately 90% were seen once. Participants were aged about 18 to 100 years, lived in under 25 US areas, and enrolled virtually. Allocation to cohorts depended on clinical history reported by the participants. The germline V gene has CDR1 SGHRS and CDR2 YFSETQ. The CDR3 has 14 residues. Unmatched junction bases numbered 8, after V lost 4 bases and J lost 5 bases.

Sample: PBMCs or T cells enriched from blood (not recorded which). The receptor was derived from a middle-aged woman with acute COVID-19. This chain uses TRBV5-1 with TRBJ2-7; 8 nucleotides line up with TRBD1. The CDR3 reads CASSKDRVRDEQYF. The CDR3 DNA follows: TGCGCCAGCAGCAAGGACAGGGTAAGAGACGAGCAGTACTTC.